The present T cell receptor beta chain was sequenced within a study of shared T cell receptors in the human thymus. Trimming removed 3 bases from V and 1 base from J, with 12 bases in between. The germline V gene encodes CDR1 MNHEY and CDR2 SMNVEV (reference sequence). The CDR3 sequence is 15 residues long. Clones were sequenced by immunoSEQ multiplex PCR, and TCRdb holds only the in-frame ones, with some missing. The data hold 700,000 or so clones, with over 75% observed a single time. In addition, the sample was reused for a study of human thymus T cells. From that study: Thymic resections from corrective heart surgery supplied the tissue. Use of V and J genes seemed skewed within the thymic and blood repertoires.

The chain employs TRBV27 and TRBJ1-2; D is possibly TRBD1 (5 bases). The sequenced material came from thymocytes. This sequence was found in a girl under two years old with a congenital heart defect. The CDR3: CASSFLTGGNYGYTF. CDR3 DNA: TGTGCCAGCAGTTTCCTTACAGGCGGTAACTATGGCTACACCTTC.